Listed here is a single TCR beta chain. The entry originates in a study of shared clonotypes between healthy human individuals. This was a deep-level run. When replicate PCRs were run on sorted subsets, they used around 200 ng DNA, about 30,000 T cell genomes. Here immunoSEQ multiplex PCR was the method, and the copy in TCRdb shows in-frame clones only, minus some. The profile shows about 2.3 million clones, approximately 90% of them singletons. Source material: naive CD4+ T cells from PBMCs. This sample's subset: CD45RA+ positively selected. This TCR came from a man aged 18-30 years in good health. Some clones in this sample may be carry-over from other donors' samples.

The CDR3 DNA reads as TGTGCCACCAGCAGAGTAGGGGGGCAGGACGGCACTGAAGCTTTCTTT. This gives the protein CATSRVGGQDGTEAFF. This chain joins TRBV15 and TRBJ1-1; D might be TRBD1 (6 bases). V shed 1 base and J shed 4 bases, with 16 bases lying between them. This CDR3 has 16 amino acids. Germline V gene data show CDR1 as LNHNV and CDR2 as YYDKDF (reference sequence). Variable domain in full (rest from reference TRBV15 and TRBJ1-1): DAMVIQNPRYQVTQFGKPVTLSCSQTLNHNVMYWYQQKSSQAPKLLFHYYDKDFNNEADTPDNFQSRRPNTSFCFLDIRSPGLGDTAMYLCATSRVGGQDGTEAFFGQGTRLTVV.